A single sample is the source of the 18 T cell receptor beta chains below, sequenced in a study of OX40 agonist ivuxolimab in advanced cancers. Measured with immunoSEQ multiplex PCR; TCRdb has only the in-frame clones, and not every one. The sample records more than 80,000 clones, around 90% being singletons. Material: CD4+ or CD8+ T cells sorted from blood, obtained in a trial of the OX40 agonist ivuxolimab. These receptors were taken from an adult with an advanced solid tumor such as melanoma, head and neck, liver or kidney cancer.

The rearrangement joins TRBV9 to TRBJ2-2; 8 nucleotides match TRBD2. V lost 4 bases to trimming and J lost 7 bases; unmatched junction nucleotides: 9. In germline, CDR1 is SGDLS, CDR2 YYNGEE. This CDR3 is 15 amino acids long. CDR3 DNA sequence: TGTGCCAGCAGCCCCGGGGGGGCCACGGACGGGGAGCTGTTTTTT. It yields the protein CASSPGGATDGELFF.

This chain connects TRBV6-5 to TRBJ1-3; D perhaps matches TRBD1 (5 bases). Trimming stripped 8 bases from V and 0 bases from J, with 8 bases between. The germline gives CDR1 MNHEY, CDR2 SVGAGI. The CDR3 spans 13 residues. The CDR3 loop reads CASQGNSGNTIYF. The DNA for the CDR3 is TGTGCCAGCCAGGGCAACTCTGGAAACACCATATATTTT.

The genes are TRBV28 and TRBJ2-5; D is undetermined. Trimming cost V 7 bases and J 2 bases, with 8 bases left between them. This CDR3 spans 12 amino acids. Germline assignment: CDR1 MDHEN and CDR2 SYDVKM. For the CDR3, the DNA is TGTGCCAGCATTGGTGAACAAGAGACCCAGTACTTC. Protein sequence: CASIGEQETQYF.

V usage is TRBV6-6 and J usage is TRBJ2-7, with D unclear. This CDR3 has 12 amino acids. Trimming left V 5 bases short and J 2 bases short, with 7 bases between. Germline CDR1 MNHNY, CDR2 SVGAGI (reference sequence). The CDR3 DNA reads as TGTGCCAGCAGTACTGACACCTACGAGCAGTACTTC. Translated: CASSTDTYEQYF.

The V call is TRBV28, the J call TRBJ1-1; 7 bases are a match to TRBD1. The trim removed 7 bases at V and 7 bases at J, leaving 3 bases unmatched. CDR1 and CDR2 (germline): MDHEN, SYDVKM. The CDR3 is made up of 11 amino acids. The CDR3 DNA is TGTGCCAGCACGGGACAGAATGAAGCTTTCTTT. It encodes CASTGQNEAFF.

The gene calls are TRBV9 and TRBJ1-2; TRBD1 aligns across 8 bases. The CDR3 has 14 amino acids. Germline CDR1 and CDR2: SGDLS and YYNGEE. The J segment lost 4 bases and the V segment lost 0 bases, leaving 2 bases of the junction unmatched. The CDR3 protein is CASSVGQGAYGYTF. The CDR3 DNA follows: TGTGCCAGCAGCGTAGGGCAGGGGGCCTATGGCTACACCTTC.

The chain employs TRBV6-5 and TRBJ2-3; possibly TRBD1 for D (6 bases). Looked up from germline, CDR1 is MNHEY and CDR2 is SVGAGI. Trimming cost V 6 bases and J 7 bases, with 11 bases left between them. This CDR3 is built from 12 residues. The CDR3 region is CASSKRGNTQYF. DNA of the CDR3: TGTGCCAGCAGCAAGAGGGGGAATACGCAGTATTTT.

The rearrangement links TRBV19 to TRBJ1-5; no clear D. This CDR3 has 14 residues. V dropped 4 bases and J dropped 4 bases, with 11 bases sitting between them. The germline V gene has CDR1 LNHDA and CDR2 SQIVND (reference sequence). The CDR3 loop reads CASSNREINQPQHF. The CDR3 region has the DNA TGTGCCAGTAGTAACCGGGAGATAAATCAGCCCCAGCATTTT.

V and J are TRBV5-1 and TRBJ2-3; TRBD2 aligns across 8 bases. Germline V gene lookup returns CDR1 SGHRS and CDR2 YFSETQ. This CDR3 spans 16 amino acids. The V gene end was trimmed by 0 bases and the J gene end by 0 bases; junction bases not matched to a gene: 3. The CDR3 here is CASSLGAGGSTDTQYF. CDR3 coding DNA: TGCGCCAGCAGCTTGGGTGCGGGGGGAAGCACAGATACGCAGTATTTT. The full variable domain, in which reference TRBV5-1 and TRBJ2-3 provide the parts outside the CDR3, is KAGVTQTPRYLIKTRGQQVTLSCSPISGHRSVSWYQQTPGQGLQFLFEYFSETQRNKGNFPGRFSGRQFSNSRSEMNVSTLELGDSALYLCASSLGAGGSTDTQYFGPGTRLTVL.

CDR3 sequence reads: CASSPGEGGHNEQFF. The CDR3 DNA follows: TGCGCCAGCAGCCCCGGGGAGGGGGGCCACAATGAGCAGTTCTTC. The chain carries TRBV5-1 and TRBJ2-1, with D possibly being TRBD2 (7 bases). The CDR3 is 15 residues long. Germline V gives CDR1 SGHRS, CDR2 YFSETQ. Trimming removed 4 bases from V and 5 bases from J, with 16 bases in between.

The chain combines TRBV28 with TRBJ1-3, with D hard to call. Trimming cost V 6 bases and J 1 base, with 16 bases left between them. CDR1 and CDR2 from the germline V gene are MDHEN and SYDVKM. The CDR3 has 16 amino acids. Here the CDR3 reads CASRGNAGNSGNTIYF. The CDR3 coding sequence is TGTGCCAGCAGAGGAAATGCGGGGAATTCTGGAAACACCATATATTTT.

This clone showed up just once. The chain uses TRBV11-1 and TRBJ1-6; D is possibly TRBD1 (5 bases). The CDR3 has 15 residues. The V gene's germline CDR1 is SGHAT and CDR2 FQDESV (reference sequence). The germline V and J ends were trimmed by 1 base and 10 bases, with 14 bases remaining between them. CDR3: CASSLVLGPGSPLHF. The CDR3 DNA follows: TGTGCCAGCAGCTTAGTATTGGGACCTGGATCACCCCTCCACTTT.

The chain has TRBV7-3 and TRBJ2-1; TRBD2 agrees at 10 bases. Losses at the gene ends were 2 bases for V and 1 base for J; bases not matched to a gene: 11. CDR1 and CDR2 from the germline V gene are SGHTA and FQGTGA. CDR3 length: 19 residues. CDR3 sequence (DNA): TGTGCCAGCAGCTTACGGACTAGCGGTTCCCTCTGTTCCTACAATGAGCAGTTCTTC. It yields the protein CASSLRTSGSLCSYNEQFF.

This rearrangement joins TRBV5-8 to TRBJ1-1; D remains unclear. This CDR3 comprises 13 residues. Trimming left V 2 bases short and J 5 bases short, with 10 bases between. CDR1 is SGHTS, CDR2 YDEGEE, per germline. This CDR3 is CASSFTPGTEAFF. In nucleotides, the CDR3 is TGTGCCAGCAGCTTTACCCCCGGGACTGAAGCTTTCTTT. The full variable domain, completed using reference TRBV5-8 and TRBJ1-1, is EAGVTQSPTHLIKTRGQQATLRCSPISGHTSVYWYQQALGLGLQFLLWYDEGEERNRGNFPPRFSGRQFPNYSSELNVNALELEDSALYLCASSFTPGTEAFFGQGTRLTVV.

This sequence joins TRBV5-1 and TRBJ2-7; 11 bases fit TRBD1. V gave up 4 bases and J gave up 7 bases; unmatched junction bases: 7. The CDR3 is made up of 14 amino acids. Per germline, CDR1 SGHRS and CDR2 YFSETQ. The CDR3 protein is CASSPGQGAREQYF. CDR3 sequence (DNA): TGCGCCAGCAGCCCCGGACAGGGGGCTCGTGAGCAGTACTTC.

The chain joins TRBV5-6 to TRBJ2-3; a possible D gene is TRBD1 (5 bases). Trimming removed 0 bases at V and 0 bases at J, with 14 bases between. This CDR3 comprises 17 residues. CDR1 and CDR2 from the germline V gene are SGHDT and YYEEEE. CDR3 protein: CASSLALGHPSTDTQYF. In DNA form, the CDR3 reads TGTGCCAGCAGCTTGGCCTTGGGGCACCCTAGCACAGATACGCAGTATTTT.

The chain recombines TRBV27 with TRBJ1-1; tentative D call: TRBD1 (6 bases). V was shortened by 0 bases and J by 0 bases, with 17 bases between the two germline ends. The CDR3 is 18 residues long. Germline CDR1 MNHEY, CDR2 SMNVEV (reference sequence). Here the CDR3 reads CASSLSTPGQRMNTEAFF. DNA for the CDR3: TGTGCCAGCAGTTTATCGACCCCAGGACAGAGAATGAACACTGAAGCTTTCTTT.

This chain joins TRBV5-4 and TRBJ2-7; 8 positions agree with TRBD2. Unmatched junction bases numbered 2, after V lost 0 bases and J lost 6 bases. The CDR3 covers 13 residues. The germline CDR1 and CDR2 sequences are SGHNT and YYREEE (reference sequence). The CDR3 loop reads CASSLAGGVEQYF. As DNA, the CDR3 is TGTGCCAGCAGCTTGGCCGGGGGGGTCGAGCAGTACTTC.